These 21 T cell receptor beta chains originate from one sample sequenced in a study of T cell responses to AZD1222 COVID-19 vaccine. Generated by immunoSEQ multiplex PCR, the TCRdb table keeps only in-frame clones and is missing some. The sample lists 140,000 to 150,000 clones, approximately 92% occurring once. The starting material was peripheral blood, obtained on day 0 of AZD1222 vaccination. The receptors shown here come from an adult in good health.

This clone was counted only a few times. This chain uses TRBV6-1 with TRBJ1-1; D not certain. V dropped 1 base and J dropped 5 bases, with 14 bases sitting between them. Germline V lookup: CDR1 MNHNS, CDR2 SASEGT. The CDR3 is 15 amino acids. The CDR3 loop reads CASSEGSAGKTEAFF. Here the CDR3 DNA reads TGTGCCAGCAGTGAAGGATCAGCGGGCAAAACTGAAGCTTTCTTT.

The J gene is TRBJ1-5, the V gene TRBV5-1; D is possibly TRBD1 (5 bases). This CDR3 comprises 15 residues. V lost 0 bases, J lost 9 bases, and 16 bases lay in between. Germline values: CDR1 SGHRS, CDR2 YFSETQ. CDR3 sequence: CASSLDGDPLRPQHF. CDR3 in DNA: TGCGCCAGCAGCTTGGACGGGGACCCTCTAAGGCCCCAGCATTTT.

In DNA, the CDR3 is TGTGCCAGCAGTGAATGGGGAGAGACCCAGTACTTC. It yields the protein CASSEWGETQYF. The chain is built from TRBV2 and TRBJ2-5, with D uncertain. V lost 2 bases, J lost 4 bases, and 5 bases lay in between. The CDR3 spans 12 residues. The V gene's germline CDR1 is SNHLY and CDR2 FYNNEI.

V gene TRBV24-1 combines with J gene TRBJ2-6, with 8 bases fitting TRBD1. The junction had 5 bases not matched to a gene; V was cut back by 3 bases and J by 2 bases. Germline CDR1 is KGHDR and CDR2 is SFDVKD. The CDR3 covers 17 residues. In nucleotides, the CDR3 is TGTGCCACCAGTGATACCCGGACAGGGACTGGGGCCAACGTCCTGACTTTC. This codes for CATSDTRTGTGANVLTF.

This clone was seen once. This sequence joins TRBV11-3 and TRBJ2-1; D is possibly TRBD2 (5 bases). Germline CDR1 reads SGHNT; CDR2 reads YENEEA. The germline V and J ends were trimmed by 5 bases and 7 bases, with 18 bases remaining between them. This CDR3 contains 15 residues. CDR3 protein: CASSPSSGGANEQFF. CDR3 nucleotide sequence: TGTGCCAGCAGCCCAAGTAGTGGAGGAGCTAATGAGCAGTTCTTC.

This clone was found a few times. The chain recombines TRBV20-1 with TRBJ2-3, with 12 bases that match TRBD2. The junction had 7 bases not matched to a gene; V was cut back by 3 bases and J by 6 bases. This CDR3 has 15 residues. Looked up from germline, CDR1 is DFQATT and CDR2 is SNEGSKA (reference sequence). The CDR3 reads CSASWASGRADTQYF. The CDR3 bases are TGCAGTGCTAGTTGGGCTAGCGGGAGGGCGGATACGCAGTATTTT.

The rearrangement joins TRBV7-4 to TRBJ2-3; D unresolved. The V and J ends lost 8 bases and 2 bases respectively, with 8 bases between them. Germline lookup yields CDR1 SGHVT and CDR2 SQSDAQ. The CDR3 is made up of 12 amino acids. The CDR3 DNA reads TGTGCCAGCCCTCCCCCCACAGATACGCAGTATTTT. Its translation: CASPPPTDTQYF.

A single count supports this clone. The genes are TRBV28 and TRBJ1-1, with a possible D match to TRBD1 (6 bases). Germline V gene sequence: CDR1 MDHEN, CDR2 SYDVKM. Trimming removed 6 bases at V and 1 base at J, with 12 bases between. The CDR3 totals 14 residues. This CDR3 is CASRTRGSNTEAFF. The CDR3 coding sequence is TGTGCCAGCAGGACCAGGGGTTCGAACACTGAAGCTTTCTTT.

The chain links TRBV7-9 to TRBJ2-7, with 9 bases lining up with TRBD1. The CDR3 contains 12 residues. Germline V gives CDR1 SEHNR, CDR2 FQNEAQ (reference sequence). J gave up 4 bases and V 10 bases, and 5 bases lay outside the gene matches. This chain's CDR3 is CATRDREYEQYF. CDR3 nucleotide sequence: TGTGCCACTCGGGACAGGGAGTACGAGCAGTACTTC. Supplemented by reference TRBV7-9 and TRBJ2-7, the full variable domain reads DTGVSQNPRHKITKRGQNVTFRCDPISEHNRLYWYRQTLGQGPEFLTYFQNEAQLEKSRLLSDRFSAERPKGSFSTLEIQRTEQGDSAMYLCATRDREYEQYFGPGTRLTVT.

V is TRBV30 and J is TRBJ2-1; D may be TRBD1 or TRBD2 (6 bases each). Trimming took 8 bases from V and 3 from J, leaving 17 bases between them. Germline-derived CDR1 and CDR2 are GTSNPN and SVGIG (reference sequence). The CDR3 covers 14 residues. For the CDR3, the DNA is TGTGCCCATGTACAGGGCGGGATCTACAATGAGCAGTTCTTC. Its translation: CAHVQGGIYNEQFF.

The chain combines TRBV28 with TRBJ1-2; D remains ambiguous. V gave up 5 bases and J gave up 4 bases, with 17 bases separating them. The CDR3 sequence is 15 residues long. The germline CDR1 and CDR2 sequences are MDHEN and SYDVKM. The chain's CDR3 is CASSRSIHQAYGYTF. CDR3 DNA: TGTGCCAGCAGTCGAAGTATACATCAGGCCTATGGCTACACCTTC.

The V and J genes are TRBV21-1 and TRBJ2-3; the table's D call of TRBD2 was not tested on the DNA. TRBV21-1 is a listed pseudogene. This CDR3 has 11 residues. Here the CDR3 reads CASSKGLEQYF. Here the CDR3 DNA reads TGTGCCAGCAGCAAAGGTTTAGAGCAGTATTTT.

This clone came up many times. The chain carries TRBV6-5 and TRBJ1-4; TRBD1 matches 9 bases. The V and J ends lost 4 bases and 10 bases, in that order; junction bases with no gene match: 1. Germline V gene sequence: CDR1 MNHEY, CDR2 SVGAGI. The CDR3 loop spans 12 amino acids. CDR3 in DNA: TGTGCCAGCAGTTCGGACAGGGGAAAACTGTTTTTT. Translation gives CASSSDRGKLFF.

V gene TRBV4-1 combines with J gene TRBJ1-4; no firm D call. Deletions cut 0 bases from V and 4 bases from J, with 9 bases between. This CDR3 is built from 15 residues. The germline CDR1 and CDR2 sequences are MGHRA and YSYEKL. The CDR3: CASSQEGRYNEKLFF. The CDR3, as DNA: TGCGCCAGCAGCCAAGAAGGCAGGTATAATGAAAAACTGTTTTTT.

CDR3 protein: CASISDIQETQYF. In DNA form, the CDR3 reads TGTGCCAGCATAAGCGATATCCAAGAGACCCAGTACTTC. The chain combines TRBV2 with TRBJ2-5; D ambiguous. The CDR3 runs to 13 residues. Trimming stripped 7 bases from V and 1 base from J, with 10 bases between. Germline V gene sequence: CDR1 SNHLY, CDR2 FYNNEI.

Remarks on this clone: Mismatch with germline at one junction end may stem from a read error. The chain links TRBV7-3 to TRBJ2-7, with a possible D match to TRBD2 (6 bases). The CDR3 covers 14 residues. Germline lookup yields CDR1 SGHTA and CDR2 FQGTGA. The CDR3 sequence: CASSLTSGEYEQYF. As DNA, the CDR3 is TGTGCCAGCAGCCTAACATCGGGGGAGTACGAGCAGTACTTC.

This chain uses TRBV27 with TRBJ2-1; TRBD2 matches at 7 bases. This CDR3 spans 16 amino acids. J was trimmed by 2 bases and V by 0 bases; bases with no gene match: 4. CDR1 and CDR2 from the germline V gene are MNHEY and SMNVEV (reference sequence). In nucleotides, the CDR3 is TGTGCCAGCAGTTTATCAGCGGGAAGCGCCTACAATGAGCAGTTCTTC. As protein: CASSLSAGSAYNEQFF.

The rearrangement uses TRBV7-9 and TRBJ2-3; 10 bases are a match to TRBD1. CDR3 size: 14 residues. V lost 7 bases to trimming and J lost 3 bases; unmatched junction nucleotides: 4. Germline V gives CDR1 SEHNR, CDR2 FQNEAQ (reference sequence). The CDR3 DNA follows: TGTGCCAGCAACCCGGGACAGGGGACAGATACGCAGTATTTT. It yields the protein CASNPGQGTDTQYF.

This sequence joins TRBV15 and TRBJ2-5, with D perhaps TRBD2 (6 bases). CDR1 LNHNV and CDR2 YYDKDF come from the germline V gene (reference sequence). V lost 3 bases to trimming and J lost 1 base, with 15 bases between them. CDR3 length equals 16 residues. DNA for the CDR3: TGTGCCACCAGCAGTGTCACTAGGACTATCCAAGAGACCCAGTACTTC. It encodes CATSSVTRTIQETQYF.

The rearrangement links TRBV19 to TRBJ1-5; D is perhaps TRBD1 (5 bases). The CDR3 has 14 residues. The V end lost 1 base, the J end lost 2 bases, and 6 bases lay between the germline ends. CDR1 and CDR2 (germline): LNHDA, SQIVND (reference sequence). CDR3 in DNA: TGTGCCAGTAGTATAGCCAGGGGCAATCAGCCCCAGCATTTT. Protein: CASSIARGNQPQHF.

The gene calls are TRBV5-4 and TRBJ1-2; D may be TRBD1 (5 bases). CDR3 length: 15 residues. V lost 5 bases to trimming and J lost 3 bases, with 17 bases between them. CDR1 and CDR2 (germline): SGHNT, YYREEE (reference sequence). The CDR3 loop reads CASRGLGGTHYGYTF. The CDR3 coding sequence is TGTGCCAGCAGGGGACTCGGGGGGACCCACTATGGCTACACCTTC.